The following is a TCR beta chain sequence with its context. This specimen comes from a study of control samples from healthy donors and cancer patients. After removal of 2 bases from V and 3 bases from J, the junction contained 5 bases not matched to a gene. Germline loops: CDR1 SGHNT, CDR2 YYREEE (reference sequence). The CDR3 totals 15 residues. Sequenced by immunoSEQ multiplex PCR; TCRdb stores in-frame clones only, minus some. Found here are under 150,000 clones, just under 90% of them singletons; the top ten hold around 6.9%. This clonotype was sampled from a man aged 50-59 years with head and neck cancer. The chain links TRBV5-4 to TRBJ1-2; 9 nucleotides match TRBD1. The specimen was PBMCs. For the CDR3, the DNA is TGTGCCAGCAGCTTACAGGGGGCTGGGGACTATGGCTACACCTTC. Protein: CASSLQGAGDYGYTF.